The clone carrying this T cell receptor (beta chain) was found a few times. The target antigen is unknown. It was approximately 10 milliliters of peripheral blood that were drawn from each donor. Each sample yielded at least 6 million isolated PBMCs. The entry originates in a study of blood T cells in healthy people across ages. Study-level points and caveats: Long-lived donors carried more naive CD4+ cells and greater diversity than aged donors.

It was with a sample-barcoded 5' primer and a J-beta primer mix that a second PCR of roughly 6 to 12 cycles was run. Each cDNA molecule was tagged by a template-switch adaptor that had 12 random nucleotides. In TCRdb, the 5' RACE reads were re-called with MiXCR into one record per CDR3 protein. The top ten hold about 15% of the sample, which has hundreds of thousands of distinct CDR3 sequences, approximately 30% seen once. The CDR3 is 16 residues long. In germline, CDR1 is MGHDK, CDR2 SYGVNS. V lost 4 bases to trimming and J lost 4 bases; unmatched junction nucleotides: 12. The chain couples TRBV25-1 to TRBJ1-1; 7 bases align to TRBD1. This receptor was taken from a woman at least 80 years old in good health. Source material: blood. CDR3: CASSASRQGIGTEAFF. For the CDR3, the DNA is TGTGCCAGCAGTGCCTCCCGACAGGGTATCGGCACTGAAGCTTTCTTT.